These 19 T cell receptor beta chains were sequenced from one sample in a study of T cell responses to AZD1222 COVID-19 vaccine. Data came from immunoSEQ multiplex PCR; TCRdb stores just in-frame clones and leaves some out. The table shows more than 100,000 clones, with around 90% occurring only once. The source material was peripheral blood, sampled 28 days after the second AZD1222 dose. The source is an adult who received the AZD1222 COVID-19 vaccine.

The rearrangement uses TRBV3-1 (or the pseudogene TRBV3-2) and TRBJ2-7, with 9 nucleotides matching TRBD1. CDR1 and CDR2 (germline): LGHDT, YNNKEL (reference sequence). The CDR3 totals 16 residues. Trimming took 0 bases from V and 9 from J; bases not matched to a gene: 12. The CDR3 DNA reads as TGTGCCAGCAGCCAAGATCCACGCGTGACAGGGGGTGGGCAGTACTTC. Its translation is CASSQDPRVTGGGQYF.

This chain links TRBV7-8 with TRBJ1-1; no definite D call. The V gene lost 1 base and the J gene lost 1 base, with 7 bases spanning the gap. Germline V gene data show CDR1 as SGHVS and CDR2 as FQNEAQ. This CDR3 has 14 amino acids. Here the CDR3 DNA reads TGTGCCAGCAGCTTAGGTTCCGGGAACACTGAAGCTTTCTTT. It translates to CASSLGSGNTEAFF.

This clone was found once. The V call is TRBV11-3, the J call TRBJ2-3; TRBD2 might be the D (6 bases). CDR1 and CDR2 (germline): SGHNT, YENEEA. This CDR3 comprises 14 residues. With 1 base removed from V and 3 bases from J, the gap between germline ends came to 8 bases. CDR3 protein: CASSLGEVTDTQYF. DNA of the CDR3: TGTGCCAGCAGCTTAGGGGAGGTAACAGATACGCAGTATTTT.

The chain couples TRBV7-2 to TRBJ1-2; TRBD1 matches 9 bases. Unmatched junction bases numbered 7, after V lost 7 bases and J lost 4 bases. The germline gives CDR1 SGHTA, CDR2 FQGNSA. This CDR3 comprises 14 residues. CDR3 protein: CASTRDRVSYGYTF. CDR3 coding DNA: TGTGCCAGCACGAGGGACAGGGTTTCCTATGGCTACACCTTC.

There are a few counts of this clone. The rearrangement joins TRBV27 to TRBJ2-6, with D uncertain. CDR3 length equals 14 residues. CDR1 and CDR2 (germline): MNHEY, SMNVEV (reference sequence). Trimming took 7 bases from V and 10 from J, leaving 17 bases between them. The CDR3 region is CASTRVPPGNVLTF. The CDR3 nucleotides read TGTGCCAGCACCCGCGTTCCCCCCGGGAACGTCCTGACTTTC.

This clone was seen a few times. The rearrangement uses TRBV10-3 and TRBJ1-3, with unresolved D. With 7 bases removed from V and 2 bases from J, the gap between germline ends came to 9 bases. Germline V CDR1 and CDR2: ENHRY, SYGVKD. The length of the CDR3 is 13 residues. CDR3 nucleotides: TGTGCCATCACCCCGGCCCCTGGAAACACCATATATTTT. Translating it yields CAITPAPGNTIYF.

The DNA of the CDR3 is TGCGCCAGCAGCGTGGGGACTAGCGGGGGGCTCACCGGGGAGCTGTTTTTT. It encodes CASSVGTSGGLTGELFF. The J gene is TRBJ2-2, the V gene TRBV5-1; TRBD2 agrees at 15 bases. CDR3 size: 17 residues. V shed 4 bases and J 4 bases; nucleotides not matched to a gene: 5. Per the germline V gene, CDR1 is SGHRS and CDR2 is YFSETQ.

The chain employs TRBV6-2 or TRBV6-3 and TRBJ1-6; D remains ambiguous. V lost 2 bases and J lost 7, with 15 bases in between. CDR1 is MNHEY, CDR2 SVGEGT, per germline. The CDR3 spans 16 residues. CDR3 sequence: CASSYNSPQGNSPLHF. The DNA of the CDR3 is TGTGCCAGCAGTTACAACTCCCCTCAAGGAAATTCACCCCTCCACTTT.

In this sample, this clone turned up once. The genes are TRBV27 and TRBJ1-1; D unresolved. The V gene lost 4 bases and the J gene lost 7 bases, with 13 bases spanning the gap. This CDR3 contains 13 residues. CDR1 MNHEY and CDR2 SMNVEV come from the germline V gene (reference sequence). This chain's CDR3 is CASSSRTMLEAFF. The DNA for the CDR3 is TGTGCCAGCAGTTCACGCACGATGCTTGAAGCTTTCTTT.

The chain joins TRBV18 to TRBJ2-3, with D possibly matching TRBD2 (6 bases). CDR3 size: 14 residues. Trimming stripped 4 bases from V and 2 bases from J, with 10 bases between. Per the germline V gene, CDR1 is KGHSH and CDR2 is LQKENI. The CDR3 reads CASSRGGATDTQYF. Written as DNA, the CDR3 is TGTGCCAGCTCACGCGGCGGGGCCACAGATACGCAGTATTTT.

V and J are TRBV29-1 and TRBJ1-2, with D possibly matching TRBD1 (5 bases). The CDR3 is 12 residues long. Trimming took 3 bases from V and 6 from J, leaving 11 bases between them. Germline CDR1 SQVTM, CDR2 ANQGSEA. The CDR3: CSVDPRVDGYTF. The CDR3 coding sequence is TGCAGCGTTGACCCCAGGGTAGATGGCTACACCTTC.

This clone has just one count. V and J are TRBV24-1 and TRBJ2-3; 7 bases agree with TRBD2. CDR3 length: 12 residues. The V gene end was trimmed by 5 bases and the J gene end by 5 bases; junction bases not matched to a gene: 0. Germline V gene lookup returns CDR1 KGHDR and CDR2 SFDVKD. CDR3 protein: CATSAGGDTQYF. The CDR3 DNA reads as TGTGCCACCAGTGCGGGGGGAGATACGCAGTATTTT.

This clone has more than one count but fewer than ten. The chain couples TRBV7-9 to TRBJ1-2; D uncertain. Germline CDR1 reads SEHNR; CDR2 reads FQNEAQ (reference sequence). This CDR3 has 13 residues. With 2 bases removed from V and 5 bases from J, the gap between germline ends came to 9 bases. The CDR3 reads CASSLLGDYGYTF. CDR3 DNA: TGTGCCAGCAGCTTATTGGGTGATTATGGCTACACCTTC.

This rearrangement joins TRBV6-2 or TRBV6-3 to TRBJ1-4, with D perhaps matching TRBD1 (5 bases). Germline V lookup: CDR1 MNHEY, CDR2 SVGEGT. The CDR3 runs to 14 residues. The V gene lost 3 bases and the J gene lost 8 bases, with 13 bases spanning the gap. CDR3 DNA: TGTGCCAGCAGTTATATTGGGGCTGGGGAAAAACTGTTTTTT. Protein: CASSYIGAGEKLFF.

The chain joins TRBV11-2 to TRBJ1-2; D unclear. Trimming took off 5 bases at V and 0 bases at J, with 7 bases between the two ends. The germline gives CDR1 SGHAT, CDR2 FQNNGV. There are 13 residues in the CDR3. CDR3 sequence reads: CASSPTSNYGYTF. The CDR3 DNA reads TGTGCCAGCAGCCCAACCTCTAACTATGGCTACACCTTC.

The chain uses TRBV4-2 and TRBJ1-1; no clear D gene. The CDR3 length is 14 residues. Germline CDR1 is LGHNA and CDR2 is YNFKEQ. The germline V and J ends were trimmed by 3 bases and 1 base, with 9 bases remaining between them. CDR3 sequence: CASSHDTGNTEAFF. The CDR3 nucleotides read TGTGCCAGCAGCCACGACACGGGGAACACTGAAGCTTTCTTT.

The genes are TRBV7-9 and TRBJ2-1; TRBD2 matches at 7 bases. The CDR3 has 14 amino acids. Germline V gives CDR1 SEHNR, CDR2 FQNEAQ (reference sequence). V lost 2 bases to trimming and J lost 5 bases; unmatched junction nucleotides: 3. The DNA for the CDR3 is TGTGCCAGCAGCTTAACTGGGACTAACAATGAGCAGTTCTTC. This gives the protein CASSLTGTNNEQFF.

The CDR3 nucleotides are TGCGCCAGCAGCTTGACAGGGGGCGCCGGGCAGCCCCAGCATTTT. Protein sequence: CASSLTGGAGQPQHF. V gene TRBV5-1 combines with J gene TRBJ1-5; 9 nucleotides agree with TRBD1. The CDR3 covers 15 residues. Looked up from germline, CDR1 is SGHRS and CDR2 is YFSETQ. With 1 base clipped from V and 7 bases from J, the junction kept 6 bases outside the gene matches.

The rearrangement uses TRBV7-3 and TRBJ2-1, with 8 bases identical to TRBD1. This CDR3 comprises 15 residues. V shed 5 bases, J shed 7 bases, and the junction held 10 bases outside the gene matches. Germline V CDR1 and CDR2: SGHTA, FQGTGA. As DNA, the CDR3 is TGTGCCAGCAGCCCCCTCCGACAGGGGCGGAATGAGCAGTTCTTC. This encodes CASSPLRQGRNEQFF.